The clone carrying this T cell receptor beta chain was seen a few times. This sample was included in a study of blood T cell repertoires in COVID-19. The wider study: Nucleic acid was either cDNA or gDNA, and it came from T cells, B-cell-depleted T cells, or PBMCs.

V gave up 0 bases and J gave up 4 bases, with 15 bases separating them. The CDR3 is made up of 16 amino acids. In germline, CDR1 is SGHAT, CDR2 FQNNGV. Per the study methods: The authors estimated nucleated cell counts from reference gene primer amplification. TCRdb's copy holds only in-frame clones and misses some; the assay was immunoSEQ multiplex PCR. V, J and clone size derive from that table, while D and trimming were established from the DNA sequence. The sample carries tens of thousands of clones, 80% to 90% recorded once. Seattle participants joined during active infection and were tracked over time.

This sequence was found in a man aged 60 to 69 with COVID-19, enrolled during active disease. Sequencing input: peripheral blood. This chain uses TRBV11-2 with TRBJ1-1; tentatively, D is TRBD1 (5 bases). CDR3 protein: CASSLDSPGGGTEAFF. DNA of the CDR3: TGTGCCAGCAGCTTAGATTCTCCTGGGGGAGGCACTGAAGCTTTCTTT.